The clone carrying this TCR beta chain was detected ten times or more. Its antigen remains unknown. This entry is derived from a study of T cell repertoires in cytomegalovirus infection. Across the study: TCR beta signatures that were public indicated CMV infection and matching HLA type.

V dropped 6 bases and J dropped 6 bases, with 19 bases sitting between them. This CDR3 is 15 amino acids long. TCRdb independently ran MiXCR on the reads; one entry per CDR3 protein. The repertoire includes about 400,000 distinct CDR3 sequences, about a sixth of them detected once, and 8.7% sits in the top ten. Findings of the study overall: Predominance within the ex vivo response was attributable to HLA-C-restricted CMV-specific TCR beta clonotypes. The study identified carriers of CMV plus the relevant HLA from cumulative public TCR beta family frequency.

The receptor's source is a human donor in good health (CMV status not recorded). Some clones in this sample may be carry-over from other donors' samples. Sequenced input: PBMCs. This chain links TRBV12-3 or TRBV12-4 with TRBJ2-3; the D call may be TRBD1 or TRBD2 (6 bases each). Written as DNA, the CDR3 is TGTGCCAGCAGGAGGAAGGGGGGAGGAGGGGATACGCAGTATTTT. Its translation is CASRRKGGGGDTQYF.